This T cell receptor (beta chain) was recovered during a study of control samples from healthy donors and cancer patients. CDR1 and CDR2 (germline): SGDLS, YYNGEE. V lost 5 bases to trimming and J lost 3 bases, with 17 bases between them. This CDR3 has 15 amino acids. Sequencing used immunoSEQ multiplex PCR; TCRdb keeps in-frame clones, though not all of them. The table shows around 100,000 clones, with just over 90% occurring only once. The rearrangement links TRBV9 to TRBJ1-2; D unclear. Input material: blood. This sequence was found in a woman aged 18-29 years in good health. This CDR3 reads CASSVYGPPDYGYTF. The CDR3 nucleotides read TGTGCCAGCAGTGTGTACGGGCCCCCCGACTATGGCTACACCTTC.